Included here is one T cell receptor beta chain sequence, with context. Its antigen is unidentified. The authors obtained over 98% purity in all sorted populations. The investigators reverse transcribed all of the isolated RNA, so they sequenced expressed TCRB transcripts. Clones were read by immunoSEQ multiplex PCR, and TCRdb kept only the in-frame ones, dropping some. The table shows some 500,000 clones, with about an eighth occurring only once. This sample was included in a study of beta chain features in type 1 diabetes. Findings of the study overall: A moderate, significant TCRB CDR3 shortening appeared in type 1 diabetes across four CD4+ subsets. Researchers reported that naive, central memory and Treg TCRB repertoires appeared more similar in patients than in healthy donors. There were fewer insertions and more deletions at the VDJ junctions of type 1 diabetes patients.

CDR3 length equals 14 residues. CDR1 and CDR2 (germline): MNHEY, SVGAGI. V was pared by 5 bases and J by 4 bases, with 14 bases between. Input material: naive CD4+ T cells from blood. This chain joins TRBV6-5 and TRBJ1-2; the D gene is possibly TRBD1 (5 bases). This sequence was found in a woman younger than 30 in good health. The CDR3, as DNA: TGTGCCAGCAGTCTCCGAAGACAGATCTATGGCTACACCTTC. Translated, it gives CASSLRRQIYGYTF.